The rows below give T cell receptor beta chains drawn from one sample of a study of blood T cell repertoires in COVID-19. Sequencing was performed with immunoSEQ multiplex PCR; in TCRdb, only in-frame clones are kept and a portion is missing. The sample consists of 150,000 to 180,000 clones, roughly 88% of them appearing once. The specimen sequenced was peripheral blood. These receptors were taken from a man between 60 and 75 years old with COVID-19, enrolled during active disease. CDR3s leave out the opening cysteine and the closing phenylalanine or tryptophan.

j_call v_call cdr3_aa
TRBJ2-5 TRBV2 ASSVRGIGETQY
TRBJ2-1 TRBV7-9 ASTRGGLAGTNEQF
TRBJ1-5 TRBV4-3 ASSQAVFQPQH
TRBJ1-1 TRBV6-5 ASIGGAKDGAEAF
TRBJ2-7 TRBV18 ASSPPNGRDYEQY
TRBJ2-5 TRBV6-2/TRBV6-3 ASSYLYQETQY
TRBJ2-1 TRBV6-1 ASREDRGGNNEQF
TRBJ2-1 TRBV24-1 ATSGGTSGRLYNEQF
TRBJ1-1 TRBV5-6 ASSLDVGGNTEAF
TRBJ1-1 TRBV6-6 ASSPQPGQANTEAF
TRBJ1-2 TRBV27 ASLHPQEPPNYGYT
TRBJ2-7 TRBV10-3 AISGGGSYEQY
TRBJ2-7 TRBV7-3 ASSFSGGSYEQY
TRBJ2-1 TRBV5-4 ASSQGLASSYNEQF
TRBJ1-3 TRBV12-5 ASGLPRQKGSGNTIY
TRBJ1-1 TRBV7-3 ASSSWSMGARNTEAF
TRBJ1-1 TRBV5-1 ASSPPAGANTEAF
TRBJ1-6 TRBV11-2 ASSSKGQVNSPLH
TRBJ2-1 TRBV6-5 ASSKSTGAPF
TRBJ1-3 TRBV24-1 ATSDTGQGKGNTIY
TRBJ2-5 TRBV19 ASSMSSGSYETQY
TRBJ2-5 TRBV7-3 ASSLNAGGETQY
TRBJ2-3 TRBV12-5 ASGPRGGTFDTQY
TRBJ2-1 TRBV4-1 ASSQASGRGSYNEQF
TRBJ2-3 TRBV2 ASRETRTPWTDTQY
TRBJ2-7 TRBV6-5 ASRASGTSYEQY
TRBJ2-4 TRBV7-3 ASSLRGGGRPPDIQY
TRBJ1-5 TRBV19 ASNPWGDNQPQH
TRBJ1-5 TRBV24-1 ATSDVSNQPQH
TRBJ2-5 TRBV7-9 ASSFGQGQETQY
TRBJ2-1 TRBV14 ASSQGGLAWSSYNEQF
TRBJ1-2 TRBV19 ASSTGTYGYT
TRBJ1-1 TRBV7-9 ASSSNSGVVGGSTEAF
TRBJ1-3 TRBV5-1 ASSEARGTNTIY
TRBJ1-1 TRBV7-2 ASSFRTEAF
TRBJ1-5 TRBV7-9 ASSLAAGQPQH
TRBJ1-1 TRBV19 ASSIDRGGTEAF
TRBJ1-5 TRBV7-8 ASSRGVNSNQPQH
TRBJ2-5 TRBV15 ATTRDKGGETQY
TRBJ1-1 TRBV5-1 ASSLGRGYAF
TRBJ1-1 TRBV7-9 ASSSDRGIGTEAF
TRBJ2-5 TRBV30 AWGNGLAGGLETQY
TRBJ1-3 TRBV6-5 ASSYDSAGNTIY
TRBJ2-3 TRBV3-1/TRBV3-2 ASSPNPGLAGATDTQY
TRBJ1-5 TRBV5-1 ASTKQAPVNQPQH
TRBJ1-4 TRBV7-9 ASSFGATNEKLF
TRBJ1-1 TRBV11-2 ASSLEAALRAEAF
TRBJ2-1 TRBV6-5 ASGQLAGHHNEQF
TRBJ1-1 TRBV29-1 SVSRPTGEGTEAF
TRBJ1-5 TRBV18 ASSRAGGALYQPQH
TRBJ1-2 TRBV29-1 SVAQGSHGYT
TRBJ2-7 TRBV11-1 ASSLRASGVIGEQY
TRBJ1-1 TRBV6-6 ASSSTGTGGPEAF
TRBJ1-2 TRBV9 ASSPFTGTAYHGYT